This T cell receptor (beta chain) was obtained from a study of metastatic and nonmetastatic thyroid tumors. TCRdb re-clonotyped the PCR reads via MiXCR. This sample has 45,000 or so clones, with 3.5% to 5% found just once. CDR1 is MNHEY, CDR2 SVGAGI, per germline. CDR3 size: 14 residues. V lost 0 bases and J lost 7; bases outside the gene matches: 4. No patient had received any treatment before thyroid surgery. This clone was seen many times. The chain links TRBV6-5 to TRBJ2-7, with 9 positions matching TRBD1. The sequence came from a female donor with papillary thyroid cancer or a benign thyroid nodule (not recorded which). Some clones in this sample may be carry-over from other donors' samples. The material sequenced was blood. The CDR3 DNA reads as TGTGCCAGCAGTTACTCGCACAGGGGGCTTGAGCAGTACTTC. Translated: CASSYSHRGLEQYF.